Listed here are 22 T cell receptor beta chains from one sample, sequenced in a study of T cell changes during pregnancy in multiple sclerosis. Sequencing used immunoSEQ multiplex PCR; TCRdb keeps in-frame clones, though not all of them. The repertoire holds around 88,000 clones, 92% seen once, with approximately 2.4% in the top ten. This sample comprised peripheral blood, obtained after pregnancy. The receptors derive from a female donor in good health, enrolled as a control in a pregnancy study.

V usage is TRBV28 and J usage is TRBJ2-3; possible D gene TRBD2, 5 bases. The V gene lost 10 bases and the J gene lost 1 base, with 15 bases spanning the gap. Germline loops: CDR1 MDHEN, CDR2 SYDVKM. There are 14 residues in the CDR3. CDR3 nucleotide sequence: TGTGCCACGGAGTGGGAGTTGGGCACAGATACGCAGTATTTT. Translation: CATEWELGTDTQYF. The full variable domain, with the rest looked up from reference TRBV28 and TRBJ2-3, is DVKVTQSSRYLVKRTGEKVFLECVQDMDHENMFWYRQDPGLGLRLIYFSYDVKMKEKGDIPEGYSVSREKKERFSLILESASTNQTSMYLCATEWELGTDTQYFGPGTRLTVL.

This chain joins TRBV10-3 and TRBJ2-5, with 8 bases matching TRBD2. The V segment lost 6 bases and the J segment 4 bases; nucleotides outside the gene matches: 10. CDR1 and CDR2 from the germline V gene are ENHRY and SYGVKD. The CDR3 spans 15 residues. For the CDR3, the DNA is TGTGCCATCAGCGGTAGCGGGGCGGGTATAGAGACCCAGTACTTC. This codes for CAISGSGAGIETQYF.

The chain combines TRBV27 with TRBJ1-3; perhaps TRBD1 as D (5 bases). The V and J ends lost 2 bases and 4 bases respectively, with 12 bases between them. This CDR3 is 15 amino acids long. The germline V gene has CDR1 MNHEY and CDR2 SMNVEV (reference sequence). The CDR3 is CASSLKGFGGNTIYF. DNA for the CDR3: TGTGCCAGCAGTTTAAAGGGGTTTGGAGGAAACACCATATATTTT.

J is TRBJ1-2 and V is TRBV7-8, with D possibly matching TRBD1 (5 bases). Trimming left V 5 bases short and J 0 bases short, with 10 bases between. Germline loops: CDR1 SGHVS, CDR2 FQNEAQ. The CDR3 has 14 amino acids. The CDR3 DNA is TGTGCCAGCAGCACGGGGGGTGCTAACTATGGCTACACCTTC. This sequence encodes CASSTGGANYGYTF.

The chain is built from TRBV4-2 and TRBJ1-2; 7 bases are shared with TRBD1. Germline V lookup: CDR1 LGHNA, CDR2 YNFKEQ. The CDR3 is 17 amino acids. V shed 4 bases and J 4 bases; nucleotides not matched to a gene: 15. The CDR3 loop is CASSPHRGSGATYGYTF. The CDR3 nucleotides are TGTGCCAGCAGCCCACACAGGGGATCTGGAGCTACCTATGGCTACACCTTC.

The rearrangement joins TRBV5-1 to TRBJ2-5; 10 bases are shared with TRBD1. The ends lost 4 bases at V and 4 bases at J; junction bases unmatched: 4. This CDR3 is built from 14 residues. Germline assignment: CDR1 SGHRS and CDR2 YFSETQ. The CDR3 sequence is CASSIGQGGETQYF. Here the CDR3 DNA reads TGCGCCAGCAGCATAGGACAGGGGGGAGAGACCCAGTACTTC.

The J gene is TRBJ1-5, the V gene TRBV19; D gene unclear. V was pared by 7 bases and J by 0 bases, with 13 bases between. This CDR3 contains 15 residues. Germline V gives CDR1 LNHDA, CDR2 SQIVND (reference sequence). CDR3 in amino acids: CASNVGDDSNQPQHF. In DNA, the CDR3 is TGTGCCAGTAATGTGGGAGATGATAGCAATCAGCCCCAGCATTTT.

The chain recombines TRBV10-1 with TRBJ2-3; 9 bases are a match to TRBD2. The ends lost 2 bases at V and 2 bases at J; junction bases unmatched: 8. Per germline, CDR1 WNHNN and CDR2 SYGVQD (reference sequence). The CDR3 has 17 residues. CDR3 loop: CASSEGTSYTSTDTQYF. For the CDR3, the DNA is TGCGCCAGCAGTGAGGGGACTAGCTATACTTCCACAGATACGCAGTATTTT.

The rearrangement joins TRBV9 to TRBJ2-3; the match to TRBD2 covers 7 bases. CDR1 is SGDLS, CDR2 YYNGEE, per germline. After removal of 0 bases from V and 2 bases from J, the junction contained 6 bases not matched to a gene. The CDR3 totals 16 residues. CDR3 coding DNA: TGTGCCAGCAGCGTAGGTTCAGCGGGGCCCACAGATACGCAGTATTTT. Translating it yields CASSVGSAGPTDTQYF.

This chain connects TRBV13 to TRBJ2-7; TRBD2 aligns across 9 bases. The ends lost 4 bases at V and 5 bases at J; junction bases unmatched: 15. The germline gives CDR1 PRHDT, CDR2 FYEKMQ (reference sequence). This CDR3 region has 17 residues. The DNA of the CDR3 is TGTGCCAGCAGCTCCGGGACTAGCCTGAAGCCTGACCACGAGCAGTACTTC. It is translated as CASSSGTSLKPDHEQYF. The variable domain in full, completed from reference TRBV13 and TRBJ2-7, reads AAGVIQSPRHLIKEKRETATLKCYPIPRHDTVYWYQQGPGQDPQFLISFYEKMQSDKGSIPDRFSAQQFSDYHSELNMSSLELGDSALYFCASSSGTSLKPDHEQYFGPGTRLTVT.

The chain joins TRBV19 to TRBJ2-2; no firm D call. Germline values: CDR1 LNHDA, CDR2 SQIVND (reference sequence). This CDR3 is 15 amino acids long. The germline V and J ends were trimmed by 5 bases and 4 bases, with 14 bases remaining between them. CDR3 loop: CASSGVTRGTGELFF. The CDR3, as DNA: TGTGCCAGTAGTGGAGTCACGCGCGGCACCGGGGAGCTGTTTTTT.

The V call is TRBV9, the J call TRBJ2-2; 11 bases are a match to TRBD2. The V gene's germline CDR1 is SGDLS and CDR2 YYNGEE. Losses at the gene ends were 3 bases for V and 2 bases for J; bases not matched to a gene: 6. The CDR3 is 17 amino acids. CDR3 residues: CASSAFSGGANTGELFF. CDR3 DNA sequence: TGTGCCAGCAGCGCATTTAGCGGGGGGGCTAACACCGGGGAGCTGTTTTTT.

This sequence joins TRBV11-2 and TRBJ2-3; a weak D match, TRBD1 (6 bases). CDR1 is SGHAT and CDR2 is FQNNGV in the germline V gene. The CDR3 sequence is 14 residues long. V shed 6 bases and J shed 6 bases, with 16 bases lying between them. The CDR3 sequence is CASRGASVWDTQYF. CDR3 nucleotide sequence: TGTGCCAGCAGGGGGGCAAGCGTCTGGGATACGCAGTATTTT.

V usage is TRBV28 and J usage is TRBJ2-3, with 9 bases aligning to TRBD1. The V gene end was trimmed by 2 bases and the J gene end by 2 bases; junction bases not matched to a gene: 11. In germline, CDR1 is MDHEN, CDR2 SYDVKM. The CDR3 has 18 residues. In DNA form, the CDR3 reads TGTGCCAGCAGTTTACCGGGACAGGGCCCATATCTCACAGATACGCAGTATTTT. Its translation is CASSLPGQGPYLTDTQYF.

As to this clone: The sample holds other DNA sequences that translate to the same CDR3. The V and J genes are TRBV6-1 and TRBJ2-2; the match to TRBD2 covers 7 bases. Trimming cost V 4 bases and J 3 bases; bases outside gene matches: 5. The CDR3 is 15 residues long. From germline, CDR1 is MNHNS and CDR2 SASEGT. The CDR3, as DNA: TGTGCCAGCAGTGGCCCGGGGAGGGACACCGGGGAGCTGTTTTTT. Translating gives CASSGPGRDTGELFF.

This clone was recorded a few times. The chain joins TRBV6-5 to TRBJ1-6; 7 bases agree with TRBD1. The CDR3 has 14 amino acids. After removal of 6 bases from V and 7 bases from J, the junction contained 6 bases not matched to a gene. Germline V CDR1 and CDR2: MNHEY, SVGAGI. The CDR3 DNA is TGTGCCAGCAGGGCAGGGGGTGAGAATTCACCCCTCCACTTT. Translated: CASRAGGENSPLHF.

The chain employs TRBV6-5 and TRBJ2-2, with 10 bases that match TRBD1. Germline-derived CDR1 and CDR2 are MNHEY and SVGAGI. The V gene end was trimmed by 5 bases and the J gene end by 3 bases; junction bases not matched to a gene: 3. The CDR3 spans 15 residues. CDR3 region: CASSADRGDTGELFF. In DNA, the CDR3 is TGTGCCAGCAGTGCGGACAGGGGGGACACCGGGGAGCTGTTTTTT.

The rearrangement joins TRBV5-4 to TRBJ2-1, with D possibly TRBD2 on 6 matching bases. The CDR3 totals 15 residues. The ends were cut back, 5 bases at V and 4 bases at J, with 16 bases in the middle. The germline gives CDR1 SGHNT, CDR2 YYREEE (reference sequence). The CDR3 spells CASSPGGTQYNEQFF. CDR3 DNA sequence: TGTGCCAGCAGTCCCGGAGGGACCCAATACAATGAGCAGTTCTTC.

The CDR3 region is CASSPPGQETQYF. The CDR3, as DNA: TGTGCCAGCAGCCCCCCCGGCCAAGAGACCCAGTACTTC. The chain combines TRBV5-4 with TRBJ2-5; no clear D gene. CDR3 length equals 13 residues. Per germline, CDR1 SGHNT and CDR2 YYREEE (reference sequence). Trimming cost V 4 bases and J 1 base, with 8 bases left between them.

The rearrangement uses TRBV28 and TRBJ2-5, with 9 bases lining up with TRBD2. With 2 bases clipped from V and 3 bases from J, the junction kept 4 bases outside the gene matches. Germline assignment: CDR1 MDHEN and CDR2 SYDVKM. The CDR3 sequence is 15 residues long. CDR3 sequence reads: CASSLGAGGEETQYF. CDR3 coding DNA: TGTGCCAGCAGTTTAGGGGCGGGGGGGGAAGAGACCCAGTACTTC.

The V gene is TRBV7-2, the J gene TRBJ1-4; D is unclear. The length of the CDR3 is 18 residues. Germline V CDR1 and CDR2: SGHTA, FQGNSA. V lost 6 bases to trimming and J lost 5 bases, with 25 bases between them. DNA of the CDR3: TGTGCCAGCAGTGAACCTTCGTGTCTCCTAGTCGACAATGAAAAACTGTTTTTT. This codes for CASSEPSCLLVDNEKLFF.

The chain recombines TRBV23-1 with TRBJ2-5; D might be TRBD1 (5 bases). TRBV23-1 falls under the ORF class, with uncertain function. V was pared by 2 bases and J by 2 bases, with 6 bases between. There are 13 residues in the CDR3. The CDR3 DNA reads TGCGCCAGCAGTCAAGACAGACAAGAGACCCAGTACTTC. It is translated as CASSQDRQETQYF.